This T cell receptor beta chain was recorded in a study of blood T cells in healthy people across ages. Findings and limits, study-wide: A strong correlation was seen between TCR beta diversity and naive T cell percentage.

Germline CDR1 and CDR2: SGHRS and YFSETQ. V was shortened by 0 bases and J by 4 bases, with 7 bases between the two germline ends. CDR3 length: 13 residues. A second PCR of 7 to 11 cycles used a sample-barcoded 5' primer and a J-beta primer mix. One entry per CDR3 protein, called by TCRdb with MiXCR from the 5' RACE reads. Of hundreds of thousands of distinct CDR3 sequences listed, about 61% are singletons. As regards this clonotype: Its cognate antigen is unknown.

The chain employs TRBV5-1 and TRBJ2-5; D ambiguous. The TCR originated in a middle-aged man in good health. The sequenced material came from blood. CDR3 nucleotides: TGCGCCAGCAGCTTGGGAGAGCCAGAGACCCAGTACTTC. Its protein is CASSLGEPETQYF.